The rows below give T cell receptor beta chains drawn from one sample of a study of regulatory T cells in long-lasting Graves disease. Via MiXCR, TCRdb re-called the multiplex PCR reads, giving one row per CDR3 protein. The sample includes around 450,000 distinct CDR3 sequences, 20% to 25% of them seen just once. The source material was peripheral blood mononuclear cells (PBMCs), sampled when the disease was refractory, from a patient treated with antithyroid drugs. Receptors were obtained from a female donor with Graves disease. CDR3s include the opening cysteine and the closing phenylalanine or tryptophan. Fields, in order: clone size, D gene, V gene, J gene, CDR3 protein, CDR3 DNA. D genes are given only for firm matches. Some rows mark clone size as missing; the rest say once, few, many or name a class of expanded clone.

>few|.|TRBV7-9|TRBJ2-7
CASSLATDSYEQYF
TGTGCCAGCAGCTTAGCAACGGACTCCTACGAGCAGTACTTC
>.|TRBD2|TRBV20-1|TRBJ2-7
CSAQDGLAKTSYEQYF
TGCAGTGCTCAAGACGGACTAGCCAAAACCTCCTACGAGCAGTACTTC
>.|.|TRBV3-1|TRBJ2-7
CASSQESRNRYEQYF
TGTGCCAGCAGCCAAGAGAGCCGGAACCGATACGAGCAGTACTTC
>many|.|TRBV2|TRBJ1-6
CASSESAAGFVNNSPLHF
TGTGCCAGCAGTGAAAGCGCGGCAGGTTTTGTGAATAATTCACCCCTCCACTTT
>.|TRBD2|TRBV19|TRBJ2-7
CASSEGLDRSEQYF
TGTGCCAGTAGCGAGGGACTAGATAGGTCCGAGCAGTACTTC
>many|TRBD1|TRBV12-3/TRBV12-4|TRBJ1-1
CASSHRPGQGPEWSMNTEAFF
TGTGCCAGCAGTCACCGACCGGGACAGGGTCCGGAGTGGTCCATGAACACTGAAGCTTTCTTT
>.|.|TRBV4-1|TRBJ1-1
CASSQVRTASEAFF
TGCGCCAGCAGCCAAGTTCGGACCGCGTCGGAAGCTTTCTTT
>.|.|TRBV12-5|TRBJ2-1
CASGFGTGNNEQFF
TGTGCTAGTGGTTTCGGGACTGGAAACAATGAGCAGTTCTTC
>few|TRBD1|TRBV19|TRBJ2-2
CASRTSDRGRIGELFF
TGTGCCAGTAGGACATCGGACAGGGGAAGAATCGGGGAGCTGTTTTTT
>many|.|TRBV3-1|TRBJ1-5
CASSRGVSDQPQHF
TGTGCCAGCAGCCGGGGGGTTTCAGATCAGCCCCAGCATTTT
>.|.|TRBV15|TRBJ1-5
CATSSKALGGSNQPQHF
TGTGCCACCAGCAGCAAAGCTCTAGGGGGTAGCAATCAGCCCCAGCATTTT
>.|TRBD1|TRBV11-2|TRBJ2-1
CASSWGQGGINEQFF
TGTGCCAGCAGCTGGGGACAGGGGGGGATCAATGAGCAGTTCTTC
>few|.|TRBV12-3/TRBV12-4|TRBJ1-6
CASSLRGVSSYNSPLHF
TGTGCCAGCAGCCTTCGGGGGGTTAGCTCCTATAATTCACCCCTCCACTTT
>many|.|TRBV28|TRBJ1-1
CASSSPHRMNTEAFF
TGTGCCAGCAGTTCCCCCCACAGGATGAACACTGAAGCTTTCTTT
>.|.|TRBV7-9|TRBJ2-5
CASSLRDDHGETQYF
TGTGCCAGCAGCCTGCGGGACGACCATGGAGAGACCCAGTACTTC
>.|TRBD2|TRBV7-6|TRBJ2-2
CASSLEPSGRNGELFF
TGTGCCAGCAGCTTAGAGCCTAGCGGGAGGAACGGGGAGCTGTTTTTT
>.|TRBD2|TRBV4-3|TRBJ2-7
CASSQQLSSGRREQYF
TGCGCCAGCAGCCAACAGTTATCTAGCGGGAGGCGCGAGCAGTACTTC
>.|.|TRBV13|TRBJ1-5
CASSFGTGSSQPQHF
TGTGCCAGCAGCTTTGGGACTGGGTCCAGTCAGCCCCAGCATTTT
>.|.|TRBV20-1|TRBJ1-5
CSAREGRQIYQPQHF
TGCAGTGCTAGAGAGGGGCGACAGATTTATCAGCCCCAGCATTTT
>many|.|TRBV13|TRBJ2-7
CASSLGRQAYEQYF
TGTGCCAGCAGCTTAGGCAGACAGGCCTACGAGCAGTACTTC
>few|.|TRBV20-1|TRBJ1-1
CSARTAYTEAFF
TGCAGTGCCCGGACAGCCTACACTGAAGCTTTCTTT
>.|TRBD1|TRBV2|TRBJ1-1
CASRGGQNMNTEAFF
TGTGCCAGCAGGGGGGGACAGAACATGAACACTGAAGCTTTCTTT
>many|.|TRBV28|TRBJ2-7
CASSLSPEQYF
TGTGCCAGCAGTTTAAGCCCAGAGCAGTACTTC
>many|TRBD1|TRBV28|TRBJ2-5
CASSPSPGQRSKETQYF
TGTGCCAGCAGTCCCTCTCCGGGACAGCGCTCCAAAGAGACCCAGTACTTC
>few|.|TRBV7-9|TRBJ1-3
CASRLAPGQDVSGNTIYF
TGTGCCAGCAGATTGGCCCCAGGACAAGACGTCTCTGGAAACACCATATATTTT
>many|TRBD1|TRBV11-2|TRBJ2-6
CASNQGGPANVLTF
TGTGCCAGCAACCAAGGGGGCCCGGCCAACGTCCTGACTTTC
>many|.|TRBV2|TRBJ1-4
CASRMRQQNEKLFF
TGTGCCAGCCGAATGAGACAGCAAAATGAAAAACTGTTTTTT
>many|.|TRBV12-5|TRBJ2-5
CASGVPDGTQYF
TGTGCTAGTGGTGTACCGGATGGGACCCAGTACTTC
>many|TRBD1|TRBV2|TRBJ1-6
CASQWTGFGNSPLHF
TGTGCCAGCCAATGGACAGGGTTTGGGAATTCACCCCTCCACTTT
>.|.|TRBV7-2|TRBJ2-7
CASSNLGSAQQYF
TGTGCCAGCAGCAACCTCGGTAGCGCCCAGCAGTACTTC
>.|TRBD1|TRBV20-1|TRBJ2-7
CSARGTGGLSYEQYF
TGCAGTGCTAGGGGGACAGGGGGCCTCTCCTACGAGCAGTACTTC
>.|TRBD1|TRBV2|TRBJ1-2
CASGTGVAFYGYTF
TGTGCCAGCGGGACAGGGGTAGCTTTCTATGGCTACACCTTC
>.|TRBD2|TRBV10-3|TRBJ2-5
CAISELAGGNQETQYF
TGTGCCATCAGTGAGCTAGCGGGGGGGAACCAAGAGACCCAGTACTTC
>few|.|TRBV20-1|TRBJ1-6
CSARDDRGGNRNSPLHF
TGCAGTGCTAGAGATGATAGGGGAGGAAACAGAAACTCACCCCTCCACTTT
>few|.|TRBV29-1|TRBJ1-1
CSVLRVYNTEAFF
TGCAGCGTGTTGAGGGTTTACAACACTGAAGCTTTCTTT
>many|.|TRBV2|TRBJ2-5
CASSESGGYQETQYF
TGTGCCAGCAGTGAAAGCGGAGGGTACCAAGAGACCCAGTACTTC
>many|TRBD1|TRBV2|TRBJ1-2
CASTGQGANYGYTF
TGTGCCAGCACCGGACAGGGAGCGAACTATGGCTACACCTTC
>few|TRBD1|TRBV20-1|TRBJ1-1
CSARDRGNTEAFF
TGCAGTGCTAGGGACAGGGGAAACACTGAAGCTTTCTTT
>.|.|TRBV6-2/TRBV6-3|TRBJ2-3
CASSDIGHPTRGTQYF
TGTGCCAGCAGTGATATTGGGCATCCTACTCGGGGAACGCAGTATTTT
>.|.|TRBV18|TRBJ2-2
CASSAAENTGELFF
TGTGCCAGCTCCGCGGCAGAGAACACCGGGGAGCTGTTTTTT
>.|.|TRBV5-1|TRBJ2-7
CASSPLRGVSISYEQYF
TGCGCCAGCAGCCCACTCCGCGGGGTCTCCATCTCCTACGAGCAGTACTTC